These 8 T cell receptor beta chains were sequenced from one sample in a study of blood T cells in healthy people across ages. The authors ran a second PCR of about 6 to 12 cycles using a sample-barcoded 5' primer and a J-beta primer mix. TCRdb re-called the 5' RACE reads through MiXCR, storing one row per CDR3 protein. The table shows some 1,800,000 distinct CDR3 sequences, with approximately 39% occurring only once. The sequencing input was blood. These receptors were obtained from a human donor in good health.

V usage is TRBV4-1 and J usage is TRBJ2-6; D remains ambiguous. The CDR3 extends over 13 amino acids. Germline lookup yields CDR1 MGHRA and CDR2 YSYEKL. V lost 5 bases and J 4 bases, leaving 6 bases between the germline ends. This CDR3 reads CASSKGGANVLTF. CDR3 in DNA: TGCGCCAGCAGCAAAGGGGGGGCCAACGTCCTGACTTTC.

V and J are TRBV19 and TRBJ2-7; D may be TRBD2 (5 bases). The CDR3 is 14 residues long. CDR1 is LNHDA and CDR2 is SQIVND in the germline V gene (reference sequence). The V gene lost 1 base and the J gene lost 1 base, with 8 bases spanning the gap. This CDR3 reads CASSIGAASYEQYF. The DNA of the CDR3 is TGTGCCAGTAGTATAGGAGCGGCTTCCTACGAGCAGTACTTC.

This clonotype has only one observation. This sequence joins TRBV16 and TRBJ1-5; no clear D gene. The CDR3 consists of 15 residues. The V end lost 1 base, the J end lost 4 bases, and 11 bases lay between the germline ends. Germline CDR1 is KGHSY and CDR2 is FQNENV. CDR3 sequence (DNA): TGTGCCAGCAGCCAATTCATTACGGGGAATCAGCCCCAGCATTTT. Translated: CASSQFITGNQPQHF.

The rearrangement links TRBV29-1 to TRBJ1-3; no clear D gene. The CDR3 runs to 16 residues. Germline V CDR1 and CDR2: SQVTM, ANQGSEA. V was cut by 4 bases and J by 4 bases, with 20 bases left in between. DNA of the CDR3: TGCAGCGTTGGGATCGGCTCGAACCGGGCCGGAAACACCATATATTTT. Its translation is CSVGIGSNRAGNTIYF.

The rearrangement joins TRBV20-1 to TRBJ2-5, with D perhaps TRBD2 (5 bases). This CDR3 has 15 amino acids. Germline loops: CDR1 DFQATT, CDR2 SNEGSKA (reference sequence). Trimming left V 8 bases short and J 2 bases short, with 21 bases between. The chain's CDR3 is CSLGKEQRGQETQYF. The CDR3 region has the DNA TGCAGTCTGGGCAAAGAACAGAGAGGGCAAGAGACCCAGTACTTC.

A word on this clonotype: The germline gene is not matched at one end of the junction; a read error may be the cause. This chain links TRBV27 with TRBJ2-5; TRBD1 matches at 9 bases. CDR1 is MNHEY, CDR2 SMNVEV, per germline (reference sequence). The CDR3 consists of 16 residues. Written as DNA, the CDR3 is TGTACCAGCAGTACGACAGGGGGGTGGTCGTTTGGAAAGCAGTACTTC. This sequence encodes CTSSTTGGWSFGKQYF.

This clonotype came up a few times. This could be a read error, since a much larger clone is one nucleotide away. The chain joins TRBV20-1 to TRBJ2-5; tentative D call: TRBD2 (5 bases). In germline, CDR1 is DFQATT, CDR2 SNEGSKA (reference sequence). The CDR3 sequence is 13 residues long. Trimming removed 3 bases from V and 3 bases from J, with 11 bases in between. CDR3 nucleotides: TGCAGTGCTAGTGAACTAGGAAAAGAGACCCAGTACTTC. Translation gives CSASELGKETQYF.

V and J are TRBV20-1 and TRBJ1-5; D unresolved. Germline-derived CDR1 and CDR2 are DFQATT and SNEGSKA (reference sequence). V lost 6 bases and J lost 5, with 11 bases in between. The CDR3 contains 12 residues. CDR3 DNA sequence: TGCAGTGCCTCCCTCGGCGATCAGCCCCAGCATTTT. This codes for CSASLGDQPQHF.